These 25 T cell receptor beta chains were sequenced from one sample in a study of blood T cell repertoires in COVID-19. Assay: immunoSEQ multiplex PCR; the TCRdb copy retains only in-frame clones and omits some. This sample has about 180,000 clones, with roughly four fifths found just once. Sequencing used peripheral blood. The receptor set was obtained from a human donor in a cohort sampled during active COVID-19.

V is TRBV10-3 and J is TRBJ1-4, with 7 nucleotides matching TRBD1. The germline gives CDR1 ENHRY, CDR2 SYGVKD. J lost 2 bases, V lost 3 bases, and 3 bases had no gene match. The CDR3 loop spans 15 amino acids. The CDR3 DNA reads as TGTGCCATCAGTGACCGGACAGGTACTAATGAAAAACTGTTTTTT. It specifies CAISDRTGTNEKLFF.

This sequence joins TRBV27 and TRBJ2-7; the D gene is possibly TRBD1 (6 bases). CDR1 and CDR2 from the germline V gene are MNHEY and SMNVEV (reference sequence). This CDR3 is built from 14 residues. Trimming pared 6 bases from V and 3 bases from J, leaving 15 bases between. CDR3 region: CASRPQGSNYEQYF. Here the CDR3 DNA reads TGTGCCAGCAGACCACAGGGTTCTAACTACGAGCAGTACTTC.

The rearrangement joins TRBV11-2 to TRBJ2-1; TRBD2 matches 8 bases. The CDR3 is 16 amino acids. J was trimmed by 0 bases and V by 1 base; bases with no gene match: 2. Per the germline V gene, CDR1 is SGHAT and CDR2 is FQNNGV. This CDR3 is CASSLVSGVSYNEQFF. CDR3 bases: TGTGCCAGCAGCTTAGTTAGCGGGGTCTCCTACAATGAGCAGTTCTTC. Looking up the rest from reference TRBV11-2 and TRBJ2-1 gives the full variable domain: EAGVAQSPRYKIIEKRQSVAFWCNPISGHATLYWYQQILGQGPKLLIQFQNNGVVDDSQLPKDRFSAERLKGVDSTLKIQPAKLEDSAVYLCASSLVSGVSYNEQFFGPGTRLTVL.

This chain uses TRBV5-4 with TRBJ2-1; 9 bases line up with TRBD2. CDR1 is SGHNT, CDR2 YYREEE, per germline (reference sequence). V gave up 4 bases and J gave up 4 bases; unmatched junction bases: 9. This CDR3 is 16 amino acids long. The CDR3 region is CASSPLAGLEYNEQFF. CDR3 coding DNA: TGTGCCAGCAGCCCCCTAGCGGGGCTGGAGTACAATGAGCAGTTCTTC.

V usage is TRBV11-3 and J usage is TRBJ2-3; 9 nucleotides match TRBD2. In germline, CDR1 is SGHNT, CDR2 YENEEA. This CDR3 is 16 amino acids long. Trimming removed 5 bases from V and 2 bases from J; junction bases left unmatched: 8. CDR3 sequence reads: CASSPGSSGITDTQYF. The CDR3, as DNA: TGTGCCAGCAGCCCGGGGTCTAGCGGGATCACAGATACGCAGTATTTT.

The DNA for the CDR3 is TGTGCCAGCAGTTTATGGTCCCTAGGACAGGGGGCAAATGGCTACACCTTC. Translating it yields CASSLWSLGQGANGYTF. The chain couples TRBV28 to TRBJ1-2, with 11 bases aligning to TRBD1. The germline V gene encodes CDR1 MDHEN and CDR2 SYDVKM. J gave up 6 bases and V 0 bases, and 9 bases lay outside the gene matches. The CDR3 has 17 amino acids.

The chain couples TRBV2 to TRBJ1-5; D is perhaps TRBD1 (5 bases). Trimming pared 10 bases from V and 0 bases from J, leaving 10 bases between. This CDR3 region has 13 residues. Germline CDR1 reads SNHLY; CDR2 reads FYNNEI. The CDR3 protein is CATGGNSNQPQHF. In DNA, the CDR3 is TGTGCCACGGGGGGTAATAGCAATCAGCCCCAGCATTTT.

The J gene is TRBJ2-7, the V gene TRBV7-9; TRBD2 might be the D (6 bases). This CDR3 comprises 16 residues. V was clipped by 1 base and J by 5 bases, with 18 bases between them. Germline CDR1 is SEHNR and CDR2 is FQNEAQ (reference sequence). The CDR3 here is CASSLGGVRGGNEQYF. CDR3 coding DNA: TGTGCCAGCAGCTTAGGGGGGGTCCGTGGAGGGAACGAGCAGTACTTC.

The genes are TRBV19 and TRBJ1-1, with a possible D match to TRBD1 (6 bases). The CDR3 extends over 15 amino acids. Germline lookup yields CDR1 LNHDA and CDR2 SQIVND (reference sequence). Trimming pared 5 bases from V and 0 bases from J, leaving 13 bases between. The CDR3 coding sequence is TGTGCCAGTAGTCCTTCGGGGGGCATGAACACTGAAGCTTTCTTT. Translated: CASSPSGGMNTEAFF.

The rearrangement uses TRBV29-1 and TRBJ1-1; 8 nucleotides align to TRBD1. After removal of 0 bases from V and 8 bases from J, the junction contained 5 bases not matched to a gene. In germline, CDR1 is SQVTM, CDR2 ANQGSEA. The CDR3 is made up of 13 amino acids. CDR3 nucleotide sequence: TGCAGCGTTGAAGAGGGACAGGCGACCGAAGCTTTCTTT. It translates to CSVEEGQATEAFF. The full variable domain, its missing parts supplied by reference TRBV29-1 and TRBJ1-1, is SAVISQKPSRDICQRGTSLTIQCQVDSQVTMMFWYRQQPGQSLTLIATANQGSEATYESGFVIDKFPISRPNLTFSTLTVSNMSPEDSSIYLCSVEEGQATEAFFGQGTRLTVV.

The chain links TRBV11-2 to TRBJ1-2; D is possibly TRBD1 (6 bases). V lost 5 bases to trimming and J lost 4 bases, with 11 bases between them. Germline lookup yields CDR1 SGHAT and CDR2 FQNNGV. The CDR3 totals 13 residues. This CDR3 is CASSRDNVYGYTF. CDR3 sequence (DNA): TGTGCCAGCAGCCGGGACAACGTCTATGGCTACACCTTC.

This clone was detected a few times. The CDR3 nucleotides read TGTGCCAGCAGCTTACAGGGGGCTAGCGGGAGGTACGAGCAGTACTTC. Residues: CASSLQGASGRYEQYF. V gene TRBV7-3 combines with J gene TRBJ2-7; 11 bases fit TRBD2. Germline lookup yields CDR1 SGHTA and CDR2 FQGTGA. The V segment lost 2 bases and the J segment 4 bases; nucleotides outside the gene matches: 7. The CDR3 is 16 amino acids.

This sequence joins TRBV28 and TRBJ1-5; TRBD1 agrees at 7 bases. This CDR3 region has 14 residues. From germline, CDR1 is MDHEN and CDR2 SYDVKM. Germline trimming cut 6 bases from V and 4 bases from J; bases unmatched to any gene: 6. The CDR3 DNA reads TGTGCCAGCAGACAGACAGGGTATAATCAGCCCCAGCATTTT. It specifies CASRQTGYNQPQHF. The full variable domain, its missing parts supplied by reference TRBV28 and TRBJ1-5, is DVKVTQSSRYLVKRTGEKVFLECVQDMDHENMFWYRQDPGLGLRLIYFSYDVKMKEKGDIPEGYSVSREKKERFSLILESASTNQTSMYLCASRQTGYNQPQHFGDGTRLSIL.

For the CDR3, the DNA is TGTGCAAGTCGCCCCGGGAGGTCCTACGAGCAGTACTTC. Its protein is CASRPGRSYEQYF. The chain has TRBV12-2 and TRBJ2-7; whether TRBD2, the table's D call, matches the DNA was not checked. TRBV12-2 is shown as a pseudogene. The length of the CDR3 is 13 residues.

The chain employs TRBV28 and TRBJ2-6; tentative D call: TRBD1 (6 bases). Trimming stripped 7 bases from V and 0 bases from J, with 16 bases between. The CDR3 runs to 17 residues. Germline CDR1 is MDHEN and CDR2 is SYDVKM. The CDR3 region has the DNA TGTGCCAGCAATTCCCGGATGGGGGCCTCTGGGGCCAACGTCCTGACTTTC. Residues: CASNSRMGASGANVLTF.

V is TRBV18 and J is TRBJ2-3; 10 bases map to TRBD2. J lost 0 bases, V lost 3 bases, and 6 bases had no gene match. This CDR3 is built from 17 residues. The V gene's germline CDR1 is KGHSH and CDR2 LQKENI. CDR3 residues: CASSPKASGSSTDTQYF. The CDR3, as DNA: TGTGCCAGCTCACCGAAGGCTAGCGGGAGTAGCACAGATACGCAGTATTTT.

The chain couples TRBV6-5 to TRBJ1-1, with TRBD1 matching over 7 bases. Per the germline V gene, CDR1 is MNHEY and CDR2 is SVGAGI. This CDR3 is built from 16 residues. Unmatched junction bases numbered 6, after V lost 1 base and J lost 1 base. The CDR3 bases are TGTGCCAGCAGTTACTACCAGGGGGGTCGGAACACTGAAGCTTTCTTT. Translating it yields CASSYYQGGRNTEAFF.

This clone was detected only a few times. For the CDR3, the DNA is TGTGCCAGCAGCCAGGGGCAGGTCCCTGGAAACACCATATATTTT. Translated, it gives CASSQGQVPGNTIYF. The chain carries TRBV3-1 (or the pseudogene TRBV3-2) and TRBJ1-3; D is possibly TRBD1 (5 bases). Germline CDR1 and CDR2: LGHDT and YNNKEL (reference sequence). V lost 3 bases and J lost 2, with 11 bases in between. This CDR3 is 15 amino acids long.

This clone came up a few times. This sequence joins TRBV5-1 and TRBJ1-1; 10 bases match TRBD1. With V trimmed by 4 bases and J by 1 base, 4 bases remained unmatched. Germline V gene data show CDR1 as SGHRS and CDR2 as YFSETQ. The CDR3 contains 15 residues. In DNA, the CDR3 is TGCGCCAGCAGCATCGACAGGGGGCCGAACACTGAAGCTTTCTTT. This translates into CASSIDRGPNTEAFF.

The rearrangement uses TRBV27 and TRBJ2-5; 8 nucleotides agree with TRBD1. Germline loops: CDR1 MNHEY, CDR2 SMNVEV (reference sequence). The V segment lost 10 bases and the J segment 2 bases; nucleotides outside the gene matches: 3. The CDR3 sequence is 12 residues long. CDR3 region: CATRTGQETQYF. The CDR3 nucleotides are TGTGCCACCCGGACAGGGCAAGAGACCCAGTACTTC.

V and J are TRBV11-2 and TRBJ1-5; tentative D call: TRBD1 (6 bases). Germline V lookup: CDR1 SGHAT, CDR2 FQNNGV. CDR3 length equals 15 residues. Trimming cost V 1 base and J 3 bases, with 10 bases left between them. DNA for the CDR3: TGTGCCAGCAGCTTAGCCCAGGGGTTCAATCAGCCCCAGCATTTT. Protein sequence: CASSLAQGFNQPQHF.

A note on this clone: At the DNA level, this CDR3 is encoded by other sequences in the same sample as well. The V gene is TRBV5-1, the J gene TRBJ2-7, with D uncertain. With 0 bases removed from V and 3 bases from J, the gap between germline ends came to 10 bases. The CDR3 runs 14 residues. Germline values: CDR1 SGHRS, CDR2 YFSETQ. CDR3 nucleotides: TGCGCCAGCAGCTTGGAACCTAGTGGCTACGAGCAGTACTTC. Protein sequence: CASSLEPSGYEQYF.

This clone was detected only once. This sample includes further DNA sequences coding for the same CDR3. The rearrangement links TRBV5-1 to TRBJ1-1; D perhaps matches TRBD1 (5 bases). V lost 0 bases and J lost 0, with 6 bases in between. The CDR3 sequence is 14 residues long. Per germline, CDR1 SGHRS and CDR2 YFSETQ. This chain's CDR3 is CASSLGGLNTEAFF. CDR3 sequence (DNA): TGCGCCAGCAGCTTGGGGGGCCTGAACACTGAAGCTTTCTTT. Drawing the rest from reference TRBV5-1 and TRBJ1-1, the complete variable domain is KAGVTQTPRYLIKTRGQQVTLSCSPISGHRSVSWYQQTPGQGLQFLFEYFSETQRNKGNFPGRFSGRQFSNSRSEMNVSTLELGDSALYLCASSLGGLNTEAFFGQGTRLTVV.

In DNA form, the CDR3 reads TGTGCCAGCAGTGACAGGGGGCCTTCCTACGAGCAGTACTTC. This gives the protein CASSDRGPSYEQYF. The chain is built from TRBV25-1 and TRBJ2-7, with TRBD1 matching over 8 bases. CDR3 length equals 14 residues. The V gene end was trimmed by 3 bases and the J gene end by 1 base; junction bases not matched to a gene: 2. The V gene's germline CDR1 is MGHDK and CDR2 SYGVNS.

The chain carries TRBV18 and TRBJ2-6; TRBD1 agrees at 10 bases. J was trimmed by 2 bases and V by 2 bases; bases with no gene match: 3. CDR3 length: 17 residues. Germline lookup yields CDR1 KGHSH and CDR2 LQKENI. As DNA, the CDR3 is TGTGCCAGCTCACCAAGGACAGGGGGTGCTGGGGCCAACGTCCTGACTTTC. As protein: CASSPRTGGAGANVLTF.